This TCR beta chain appears in the sequencing data of a study of cytomegalovirus exposure and HLA in healthy donors. From germline, CDR1 is MGHRA and CDR2 YSYEKL. Trimming cost V 1 base and J 5 bases; bases outside gene matches: 6. The CDR3 consists of 16 residues. Findings of the study overall: High sensitivity and specificity were reportedly achieved when the classifier diagnosed cytomegalovirus status. Specificity of a few CMV-associated chains for CMV antigens was verified in vitro.

As for this clone: The antigen is unknown.

With 60 Vbeta and 13 Jbeta primers, the PCR was carried out. TCRdb's copy holds only in-frame clones and misses some; the assay was immunoSEQ multiplex PCR. Altogether under 200,000 clones are present, over 70% being singletons, with the ten largest covering approximately 0.55%. The specimen sequenced was PBMCs. The sequence was collected from a woman aged 45-60 years in good health and CMV-seronegative. This chain joins TRBV4-1 and TRBJ2-1; 9 nucleotides line up with TRBD2. Here the CDR3 reads CASSQVGLAGNNEQFF. Here the CDR3 DNA reads TGCGCCAGCAGCCAAGTGGGTCTAGCGGGAAACAATGAGCAGTTCTTC.